The entry below gives a single T cell receptor beta chain sequence along with its context. Its antigen is unknown. No much larger clonotype is one base removed from it; base qualities were not supplied. The entire isolated RNA was reverse transcribed using the High Capacity cDNA Reverse Transcription Kit, and thus expressed TCRB transcripts were sequenced. Naive, central memory and regulatory T cell samples underwent deep immunoSEQ sequencing, averaging about 3.57 million total reads per sample. Sorted cells were lysed in RLT buffer and RNA was extracted with DNase-treated RNeasy Micro or Mini kits, depending on cell number. To prevent cross-contamination, every cell subset was processed on its own, while patient and healthy donor samples were processed together. TCRB sequences were amplified from cDNA with the immunoSEQ multiplex PCR, producing 87-bp fragments spanning the CDR3 region. The amplicons were sequenced using the Illumina HiSeq platform. Under the source paper's analysis protocol: Synthetic template baselines were used to correct PCR bias computationally, reads within Hamming distance 2 were collapsed, and singletons that could not be merged were discarded. Reads were aligned against IMGT so that V, D and J genes, CDR3 length and insertions or deletions at six rearrangement sites could be assigned. Within each subset, clonotype counts were normalized to sorted cell number, and only after that were true diversity and Gini coefficients computed with the tcR R package. The overlap coefficient, calculated on TCRB nucleotide sequences, was used to measure repertoire sharing. Out-of-frame TCRB sequences from naive cells were analyzed to stand in for the pre-selection repertoire. Not all clones reach the TCRdb copy of this immuneACCESS table, which keeps in-frame sequences only. Checked studies attribute under half of the gap to unresolved V genes and leave the rest unexplained. That table furnishes V, J and clone size, whereas the DNA furnished D and trimming. Within this sample are 400,000 to 600,000 clones, with about 30% of them counted one time only. The ten largest account for 0.05% to 0.065% of the sample.

Taken from the germline V gene, the CDR1 and CDR2 loops are KGHSH and LQKENI. V is shortened by 6 bases, J by 2 bases, and the region joining them spans 11 bases. Its CDR3 holds 15 amino acids, cysteine through phenylalanine. Of the read, only the CDR3 DNA is kept; its 45 bases are in frame from base 1. Each donor gave one peripheral blood draw, roughly 0.12 L on average, collected into heparinised tubes. Using a panel that included CD45RO, CCR7, CD25, CD127, CD95 and CD27, naive, central memory, regulatory and stem cell-like memory CD4+ T cells were sorted on a BD FACSAria II. Purity was above 98% for every sorted population. Right away, PBMCs were isolated by Lymphoprep density gradient centrifugation and were stained directly, with no culture step. Samples were stained and sorted in pairs, with one healthy donor and one patient per experiment, so that batch effects were minimized. The sample is drawn from a study of beta chain features in type 1 diabetes listed by TCRdb under 2018. In the study overall: Mean age, gender distribution, total cell number and subset yield were not different between patients and healthy donors. In the study, recently diagnosed type 1 diabetes patients and matched healthy donors were compared on the TCRB repertoires of their sorted circulating CD4+ T cell subsets. Naive and central memory subsets were obtained from all 30 or so donors, but regulatory and stem cell-like memory subsets were isolated from only 8 patients and roughly eight healthy donors. A total of 85 million to 140 million sorted cells were examined across all samples, and a strong correlation was observed between cell number per subset and RNA yield. What the work shows at the level of the full study, not this receptor alone: Only small numbers of individuals were included in the HLA sub-analyses, which left unresolved whether HLA type had any influence on TCRB rearrangement. In all four CD4+ subsets, TCRB CDR3 length was moderately but significantly shorter in type 1 diabetes patients. Because cDNA was sequenced instead of genomic DNA, highly expressing activated cells could be over-represented, though the groups showed no difference in activation or CD3 levels. Naive, central memory and regulatory TCRB repertoires appeared to be more alike among patients than among healthy donors. Fewer insertions and more nucleotide deletions at VDJ recombination sites were observed in patients with type 1 diabetes, implying thymic rearrangement abnormalities. Shorter templates might have been favored by PCR, but patient and control samples were amplified and corrected together, so both groups would have been affected equally by any skew.

Recombination joined TRBV18 with TRBJ2-6; the best D guess is TRBD1, with 6 bases matching. Sequencing input: naive CD4+ T cells from blood. This specimen's cell subset or site label, per the study, means: true naive CD4+ T cells. This clonotype originated in a man aged 18 to 30 in good health. CDR3 protein: CASSPTGPGANVLTF. The nucleotide sequence reads as follows: TGTGCCAGCTCCCCGACAGGACCTGGGGCCAACGTCCTGACTTTC.